This T cell receptor (beta chain) was sequenced for a study of CXCR3-negative and CXCR3-positive naive CD8 T cells. Overall study results and limits: Sequencing showed both naive subsets with comparably high diversity, and memory CD8+ cells much lower. Researchers reported similar TRBV-TRBJ usage in naive CXCR3-negative and CXCR3-positive cells, though memory differed. CXCR3-positive naive cells had more hydrophobic TRB CDR3s than CXCR3-negative naive cells.

The authors made the TRB cDNA libraries by 5' RACE using UMI labels. TCRdb reprocessed the 5' RACE reads and keeps a single row for each CDR3 protein, giving no DNA. Recorded here are tens of thousands of distinct CDR3 sequences; the top ten clones represent under 0.95%. CD45RO-CCR7+CD27+CD95- marked naive CD8+ T cells. The germline CDR1 and CDR2 sequences are SGHTA and FQGNSA. The CDR3 spans 13 residues. Worth noting for this clonotype: Its antigen is not known.

The sample consisted of naive CXCR3+ CD8+ T cells from blood. Subset specified: CD45RO-CCR7+CD27+CD95- naive CD8+ T cells expressing CXCR3 (TNR3+). The chain couples TRBV7-2 to TRBJ2-2; the TRBD2 assignment by TCRdb is unverifiable without DNA. This TCR came from a human donor in good health. Some clones in this sample may be carry-over from other donors' samples. The CDR3 is CASSLREVGELFF.